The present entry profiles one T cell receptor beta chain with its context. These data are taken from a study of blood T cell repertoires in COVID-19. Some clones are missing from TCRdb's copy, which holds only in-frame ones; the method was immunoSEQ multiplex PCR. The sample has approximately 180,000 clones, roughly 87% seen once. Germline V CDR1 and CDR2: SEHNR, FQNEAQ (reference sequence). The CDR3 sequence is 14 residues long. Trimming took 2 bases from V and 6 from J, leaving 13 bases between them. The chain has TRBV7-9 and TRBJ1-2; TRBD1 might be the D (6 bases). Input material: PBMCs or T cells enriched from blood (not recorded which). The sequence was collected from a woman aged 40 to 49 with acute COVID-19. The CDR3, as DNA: TGTGCCAGCAGCTTACTCATGGCAGGGGATGGCTACACCTTC. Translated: CASSLLMAGDGYTF.